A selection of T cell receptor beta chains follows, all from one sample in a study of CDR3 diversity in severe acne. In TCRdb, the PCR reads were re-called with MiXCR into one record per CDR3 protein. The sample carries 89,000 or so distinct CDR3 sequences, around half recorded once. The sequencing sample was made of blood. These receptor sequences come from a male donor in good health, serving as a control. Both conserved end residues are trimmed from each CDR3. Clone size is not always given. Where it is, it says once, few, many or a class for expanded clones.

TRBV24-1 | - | ATSDLETGVYGYT
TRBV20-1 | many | SARVGWSYGYT
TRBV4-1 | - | ASSQVWGQGSYEQY
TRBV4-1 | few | ASSLGAGGGYEQY
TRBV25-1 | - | ASSVGTPRPGNTIY
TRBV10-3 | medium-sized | AISASIAGDNEQF
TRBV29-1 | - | SVVSGENSPLH
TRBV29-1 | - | SVEGSDEGSYGCT
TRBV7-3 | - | ASSLRGEGTEAF
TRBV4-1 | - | ASSQPGANVLT
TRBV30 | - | AWSRLATFTDTQY
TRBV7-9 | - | ASSFYICSAAVGAGGLEAF
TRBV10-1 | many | ASSEVLAGGNSYNEQF
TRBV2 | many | ASRGPNQPQH
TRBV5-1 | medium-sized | ASSLGQPVRSYEQY
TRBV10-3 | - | ATSNTGTSGKLDEQF
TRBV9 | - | ASSAETGSHLPQH
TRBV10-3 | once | DIGTSGGEQY
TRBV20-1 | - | RVRDGSTEAF
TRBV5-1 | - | ASSLETTAVSYGYT
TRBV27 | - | ASSWQGFANTGELF
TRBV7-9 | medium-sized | ASSWTAYEQY
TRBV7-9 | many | ASTLRDNSPLH
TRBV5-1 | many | ASSLGWGDTGELF
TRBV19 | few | ASSIGQGWGEQY
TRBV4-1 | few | ASSPEGGYEQY
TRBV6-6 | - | ASVDGPNEKLFFGSGTQY
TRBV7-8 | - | ASNPSGRGNEQF
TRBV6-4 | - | ASSDSGLAGGTDTQY
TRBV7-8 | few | ASSPRLAGLYEQY
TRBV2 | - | ASSEFPGQGNGYT
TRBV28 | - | ASRRTDYSPLH
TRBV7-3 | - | ASSLGLNYEQY
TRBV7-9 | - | ASSPQEGTGTEAF
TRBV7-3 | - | ASSLSRPPDSPLH
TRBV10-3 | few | AISGGQGDGYT
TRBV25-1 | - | ASSEVGPPGQGDEKLF
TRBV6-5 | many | ASSYPGENEQF
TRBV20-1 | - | SASLAGNSYEQY
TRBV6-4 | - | ATVPGQGREQY
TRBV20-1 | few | SVGAENTEAF
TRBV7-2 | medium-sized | ASSQGLGDGYT
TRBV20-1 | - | SARGAGSGANVLT
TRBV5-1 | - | ASSLAQGVTEAF
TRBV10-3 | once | AISASLAGESYEQY
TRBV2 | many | ASRGQKHTEAF
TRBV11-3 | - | ASSQDGGNTEAF
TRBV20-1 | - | SEADRDPLH
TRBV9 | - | ASSQPGGENEQY
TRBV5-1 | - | ASSSGTGTGFPRGYT
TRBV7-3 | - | ASSLGAGEGYEQY
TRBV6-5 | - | ASSRTGVENTIY
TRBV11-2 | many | ASSQAGTSGYNEQF
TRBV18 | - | ASSPNDPGNTIY
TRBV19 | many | ASSVPRLTGELF
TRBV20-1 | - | SARWPDYGYT
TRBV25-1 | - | ASSEIGSGKTEAS
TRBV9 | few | ASSATGMETQY
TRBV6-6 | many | ASSYARSPGPDYGYT
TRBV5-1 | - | ASSTGQGNEQF